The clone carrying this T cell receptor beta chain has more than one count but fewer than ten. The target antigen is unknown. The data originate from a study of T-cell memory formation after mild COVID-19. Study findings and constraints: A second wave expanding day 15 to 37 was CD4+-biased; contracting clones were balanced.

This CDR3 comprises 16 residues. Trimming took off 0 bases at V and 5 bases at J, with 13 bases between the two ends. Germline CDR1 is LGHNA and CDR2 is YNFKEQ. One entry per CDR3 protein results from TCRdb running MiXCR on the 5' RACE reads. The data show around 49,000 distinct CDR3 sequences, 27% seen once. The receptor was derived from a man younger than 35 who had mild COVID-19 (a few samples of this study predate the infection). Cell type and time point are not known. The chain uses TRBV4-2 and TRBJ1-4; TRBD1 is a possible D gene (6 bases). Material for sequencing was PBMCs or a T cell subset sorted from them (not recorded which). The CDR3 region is CASSQDRGGGNEKLFF. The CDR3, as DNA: TGTGCCAGCAGCCAAGATCGGGGTGGGGGCAATGAAAAACTGTTTTTT.